The sequence of this T cell receptor (beta chain) was determined in a study of Ad26.COV2.S vaccination and SARS-CoV-2 variants. General study findings and limits: Responses of T cells in total may have been underestimated by the TCR breadth and depth analyses.

Treatment described: roughly 20 received Ad26.COV2.S at low or high dose, single or two shots; about 5 received placebo; per-sample allocation not given. It was on day 63 after the first vaccine or placebo injection that samples were taken. Trimming cost V 6 bases and J 6 bases, with 19 bases left between them. CDR1 and CDR2 (germline): SGHDN, FVKESK. This CDR3 comprises 15 residues. Using immunoSEQ multiplex PCR, the repertoire was profiled, and TCRdb retains in-frame clones only, with some absent. The sample shows around 340,000 clones, 88% of them seen only once. This clone was observed a handful of times. What it binds is not known.

The chain couples TRBV14 to TRBJ2-3; D tentatively fits TRBD1 or TRBD2 (6 bases each). Sequencing used peripheral blood, obtained in a trial of Ad26.COV2.S vaccine versus placebo. The receptor was isolated from a person between 18 and 59 years old who received the Ad26.COV2.S COVID-19 vaccine or a placebo. The CDR3 region is CASRGFTGGADTQYF. CDR3 in DNA: TGTGCCAGCAGAGGTTTCACCGGGGGCGCGGATACGCAGTATTTT.